One and the same sample provided the 3 T cell receptor beta chains below, sequenced in a study of OX40 agonist ivuxolimab in advanced cancers. Some clones are missing from TCRdb's copy, which holds only in-frame ones; the method was immunoSEQ multiplex PCR. The table includes tens of thousands of clones, over 75% detected once. The specimen comprised CD4+ or CD8+ T cells sorted from blood, sampled in a trial of the OX40 agonist ivuxolimab. The origin of the receptors is an adult with an advanced solid tumor such as melanoma, head and neck, liver or kidney cancer.

This clone has just one count. The chain couples TRBV7-9 to TRBJ1-1; D possibly corresponds to TRBD1 (6 bases). The length of the CDR3 is 15 residues. Germline loops: CDR1 SEHNR, CDR2 FQNEAQ (reference sequence). The V end was cut by 6 bases, the J end by 4 bases, with 18 bases between. This chain's CDR3 is CASSLSRGVSTEAFF. CDR3 nucleotides: TGTGCCAGCAGTTTAAGCAGGGGTGTTAGCACTGAAGCTTTCTTT. The full variable domain, its missing parts supplied by reference TRBV7-9 and TRBJ1-1, is DTGVSQNPRHKITKRGQNVTFRCDPISEHNRLYWYRQTLGQGPEFLTYFQNEAQLEKSRLLSDRFSAERPKGSFSTLEIQRTEQGDSAMYLCASSLSRGVSTEAFFGQGTRLTVV.

The chain's CDR3 is CASSDSYEQYF. The CDR3 coding sequence is TGTGCCAGCAGTGATAGCTACGAGCAGTACTTC. V gene TRBV2 combines with J gene TRBJ2-7; the D is unclear. The CDR3 is 11 residues long. Germline V gene data show CDR1 as SNHLY and CDR2 as FYNNEI. V was pared by 3 bases and J by 3 bases, with 3 bases between.

The J gene is TRBJ2-5, the V gene TRBV18; no clear D. V lost 4 bases and J lost 1, with 7 bases in between. The CDR3 length is 13 residues. The germline CDR1 and CDR2 sequences are KGHSH and LQKENI. The CDR3 region is CASSLGFQETQYF. For the CDR3, the DNA is TGTGCCAGCTCACTGGGATTCCAAGAGACCCAGTACTTC.